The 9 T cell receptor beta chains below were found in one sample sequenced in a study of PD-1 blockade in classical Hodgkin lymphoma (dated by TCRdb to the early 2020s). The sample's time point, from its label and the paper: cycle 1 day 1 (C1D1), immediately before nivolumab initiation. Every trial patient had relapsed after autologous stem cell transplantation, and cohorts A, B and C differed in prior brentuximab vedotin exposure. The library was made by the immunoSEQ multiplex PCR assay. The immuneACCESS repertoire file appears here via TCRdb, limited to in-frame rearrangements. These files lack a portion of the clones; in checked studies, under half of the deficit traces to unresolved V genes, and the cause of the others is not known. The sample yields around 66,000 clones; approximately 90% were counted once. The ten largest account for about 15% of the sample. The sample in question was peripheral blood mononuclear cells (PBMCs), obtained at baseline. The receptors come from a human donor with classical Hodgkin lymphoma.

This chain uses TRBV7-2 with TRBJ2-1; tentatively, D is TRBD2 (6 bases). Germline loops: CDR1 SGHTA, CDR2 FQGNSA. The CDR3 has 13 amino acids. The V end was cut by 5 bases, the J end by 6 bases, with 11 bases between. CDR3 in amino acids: CASSSQRANEQFF. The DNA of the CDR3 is TGTGCCAGCAGCAGTCAGCGGGCCAATGAGCAGTTCTTC.

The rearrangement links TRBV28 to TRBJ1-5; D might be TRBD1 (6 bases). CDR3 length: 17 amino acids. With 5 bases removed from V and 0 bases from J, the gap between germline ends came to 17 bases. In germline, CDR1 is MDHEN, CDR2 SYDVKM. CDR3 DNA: TGTGCCAGCAGTAGCCTTTGGACAGTTTATAGCAATCAGCCCCAGCATTTT. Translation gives CASSSLWTVYSNQPQHF.

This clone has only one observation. CDR3 amino acids: CASSPGRTDGYTF. CDR3 bases: TGTGCCAGTAGCCCCGGGAGAACGGATGGCTACACCTTC. The rearrangement uses TRBV19 and TRBJ1-2; no clear D gene. The V end was cut by 6 bases, the J end by 6 bases, with 14 bases between. The CDR3 length is 13 residues. The germline V gene has CDR1 LNHDA and CDR2 SQIVND (reference sequence).

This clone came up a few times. The CDR3 sequence: CAISGGQNNQPQHF. CDR3 coding DNA: TGTGCCATCAGTGGGGGACAGAACAATCAGCCCCAGCATTTT. The V call is TRBV10-3, the J call TRBJ1-5, with 7 bases matching TRBD1. Trimming removed 4 bases from V and 3 bases from J; junction bases left unmatched: 3. The V gene's germline CDR1 is ENHRY and CDR2 SYGVKD. The CDR3 is made up of 14 amino acids.

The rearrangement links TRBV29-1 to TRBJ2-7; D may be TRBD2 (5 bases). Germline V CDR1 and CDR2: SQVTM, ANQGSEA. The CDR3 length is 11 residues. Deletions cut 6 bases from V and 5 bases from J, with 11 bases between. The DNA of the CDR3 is TGCAGCGTGGAGGTTTGGGACGAGCAGTACTTC. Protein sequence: CSVEVWDEQYF.

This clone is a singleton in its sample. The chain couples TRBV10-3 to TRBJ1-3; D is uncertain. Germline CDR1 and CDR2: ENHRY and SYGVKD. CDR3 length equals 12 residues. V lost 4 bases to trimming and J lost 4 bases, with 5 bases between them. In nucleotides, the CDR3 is TGTGCCATCAGTGCATCCGGAAACACCATATATTTT. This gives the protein CAISASGNTIYF.

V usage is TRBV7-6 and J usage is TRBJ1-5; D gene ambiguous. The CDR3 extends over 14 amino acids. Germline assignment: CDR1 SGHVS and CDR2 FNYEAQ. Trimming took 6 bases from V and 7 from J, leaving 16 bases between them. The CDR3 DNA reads TGTGCCAGCAGTTACTCCGGGAACGGCCAGCCCCAGCATTTT. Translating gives CASSYSGNGQPQHF.

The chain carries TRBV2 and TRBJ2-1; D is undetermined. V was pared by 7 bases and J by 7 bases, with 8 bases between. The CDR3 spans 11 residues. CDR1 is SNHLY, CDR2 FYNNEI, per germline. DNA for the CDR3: TGTGCCAGCAACTCGATGAATGAGCAGTTCTTC. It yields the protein CASNSMNEQFF.

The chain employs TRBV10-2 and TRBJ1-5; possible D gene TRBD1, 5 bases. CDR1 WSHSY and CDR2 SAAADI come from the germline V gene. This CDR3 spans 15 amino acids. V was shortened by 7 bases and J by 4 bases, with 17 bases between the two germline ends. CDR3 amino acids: CASMAGRGGNQPQHF. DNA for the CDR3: TGCGCCAGCATGGCGGGCCGGGGGGGGAATCAGCCCCAGCATTTT.